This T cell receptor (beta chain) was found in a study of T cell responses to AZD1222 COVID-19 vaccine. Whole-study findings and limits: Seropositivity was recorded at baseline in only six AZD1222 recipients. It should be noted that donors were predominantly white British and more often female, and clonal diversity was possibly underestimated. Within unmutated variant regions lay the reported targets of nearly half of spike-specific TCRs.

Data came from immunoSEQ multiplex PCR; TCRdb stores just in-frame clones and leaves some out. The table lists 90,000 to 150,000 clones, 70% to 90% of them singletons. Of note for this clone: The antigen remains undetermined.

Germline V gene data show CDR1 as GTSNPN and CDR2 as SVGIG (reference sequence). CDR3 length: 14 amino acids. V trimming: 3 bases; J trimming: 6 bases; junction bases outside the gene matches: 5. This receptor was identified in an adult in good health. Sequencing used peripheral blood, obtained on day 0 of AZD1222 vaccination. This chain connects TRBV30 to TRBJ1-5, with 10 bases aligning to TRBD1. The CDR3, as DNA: TGTGCCTGGAGACCTGGACAGGGGGGTCAGCCCCAGCATTTT. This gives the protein CAWRPGQGGQPQHF.